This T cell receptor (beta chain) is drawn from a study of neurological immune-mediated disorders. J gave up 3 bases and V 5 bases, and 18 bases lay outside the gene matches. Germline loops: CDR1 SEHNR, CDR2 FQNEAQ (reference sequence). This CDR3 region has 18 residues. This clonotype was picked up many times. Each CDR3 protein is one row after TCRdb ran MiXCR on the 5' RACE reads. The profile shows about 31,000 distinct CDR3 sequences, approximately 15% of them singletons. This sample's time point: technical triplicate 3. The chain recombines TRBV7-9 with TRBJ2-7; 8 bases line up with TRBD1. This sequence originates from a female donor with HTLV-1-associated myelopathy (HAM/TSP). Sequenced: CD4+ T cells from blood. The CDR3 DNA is TGTGCCAGCAGCCCACACACCTCGCCGCGGGACAGGAACTACGAGCAGTACTTC. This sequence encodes CASSPHTSPRDRNYEQYF.